A single sample gave rise to the 9 T cell receptor beta chains below, sequenced in a study of blood T cell repertoires in COVID-19. TCRdb's table, derived via immunoSEQ multiplex PCR, lists solely in-frame clones and lacks some. The sample has about 48,000 clones; more than 85% are singletons. The sample consisted of PBMCs or T cells enriched from blood (not recorded which). The receptors were sampled from a woman aged 50 to 65 who had recovered from COVID-19.

The gene calls are TRBV6-5 and TRBJ2-3; 8 bases line up with TRBD1. Per germline, CDR1 MNHEY and CDR2 SVGAGI. Trimming at V came to 5 bases and at J to 7 bases, leaving 5 bases not matched to a gene. This CDR3 has 13 amino acids. CDR3 sequence: CASSPRGRYTQYF. The CDR3 DNA is TGTGCCAGCAGTCCCAGGGGGCGGTATACGCAGTATTTT.

The J gene is TRBJ2-7, the V gene TRBV7-2; 12 positions match TRBD2. V was pared by 1 base and J by 6 bases, with 4 bases of the junction left unmatched. CDR1 and CDR2 (germline): SGHTA, FQGNSA. The CDR3 spans 15 residues. The CDR3 loop is CASSLGTSGTFEQYF. The CDR3 DNA is TGTGCCAGCAGCTTAGGGACTAGCGGGACTTTCGAGCAGTACTTC.

The genes are TRBV3-1 (or the pseudogene TRBV3-2) and TRBJ2-5, with 7 nucleotides matching TRBD2. The CDR3 totals 15 residues. V shed 4 bases, J shed 0 bases, and the junction held 5 bases outside the gene matches. Germline-derived CDR1 and CDR2 are LGHDT and YNNKEL (reference sequence). CDR3 sequence reads: CASSPREWYQETQYF. The CDR3 DNA reads as TGTGCCAGCAGCCCGCGGGAGTGGTACCAAGAGACCCAGTACTTC.

This clone was seen only once. The chain is built from TRBV6-5 and TRBJ2-7; 9 positions match TRBD1. With 0 bases clipped from V and 7 bases from J, the junction kept 4 bases outside the gene matches. This CDR3 is built from 14 residues. CDR1 is MNHEY and CDR2 is SVGAGI in the germline V gene. The CDR3 loop is CASSYSGTGLEQYF. CDR3 coding DNA: TGTGCCAGCAGTTACTCGGGGACAGGGCTTGAGCAGTACTTC.

V is TRBV2 and J is TRBJ1-6, with D hard to call. The germline V and J ends were trimmed by 0 bases and 5 bases, with 11 bases remaining between them. The CDR3 contains 16 residues. Germline lookup yields CDR1 SNHLY and CDR2 FYNNEI. CDR3 sequence (DNA): TGTGCCAGCAGTGAAGCGCTTCGAGAAGATAATTCACCCCTCCACTTT. Translation gives CASSEALREDNSPLHF.

The chain is built from TRBV25-1 and TRBJ1-5; tentatively, D is TRBD1 (6 bases). Germline lookup yields CDR1 MGHDK and CDR2 SYGVNS. V lost 5 bases to trimming and J lost 4 bases, with 9 bases between them. The CDR3 is 13 amino acids. The CDR3 DNA follows: TGTGCCAGCAGTAATCAGGGGAATCAGCCCCAGCATTTT. Its protein is CASSNQGNQPQHF.

The chain joins TRBV28 to TRBJ1-6; 8 nucleotides align to TRBD1. Trimming removed 6 bases from V and 4 bases from J; junction bases left unmatched: 5. This CDR3 has 15 residues. Germline CDR1 MDHEN, CDR2 SYDVKM. The CDR3 nucleotides read TGTGCCAGCAGCCTAGGGACAGGTTATAATTCACCCCTCCACTTT. Translating gives CASSLGTGYNSPLHF.

This chain's CDR3 is CAISETSGAYEQYF. DNA of the CDR3: TGTGCCATCAGTGAGACTAGCGGGGCCTACGAGCAGTACTTC. This chain uses TRBV10-3 with TRBJ2-7, with TRBD2 matching over 10 bases. Germline trimming cut 2 bases from V and 2 bases from J; bases unmatched to any gene: 0. Germline lookup yields CDR1 ENHRY and CDR2 SYGVKD. The CDR3 totals 14 residues.

This clone was observed a handful of times. The V call is TRBV5-4, the J call TRBJ1-1; tentatively, D is TRBD1 (5 bases). Germline V gene lookup returns CDR1 SGHNT and CDR2 YYREEE (reference sequence). Deletions cut 0 bases from V and 7 bases from J, with 16 bases between. The CDR3 contains 15 residues. CDR3 loop: CASSLAAGTLSEAFF. DNA of the CDR3: TGTGCCAGCAGCTTGGCCGCGGGGACTTTGAGTGAAGCTTTCTTT.